This TCR beta chain was captured in a study of cytomegalovirus exposure and HLA in healthy donors (dated by TCRdb to the late 2010s). With respect to the entire study: According to an earlier analysis of a few hundred of the donors, about 180 million T cells yielded 100 million or so unique TCR beta sequences and 276 Gb of sequence data. An early release covering some 640 HLA-typed donors comprised approximately 290 gigabases of sequencing data and roughly 85 million unique TCR sequences. Among the approximately 400 genotyped donors, more than 70% belonged to the genetic ancestry cluster associated with self-reported Caucasian donors. The study was designed to test whether signatures of past pathogen exposure could be identified by cataloging public T cell receptors. The study profiled the T cell repertoires of 500 to 800 subjects by immunosequencing and related them to cytomegalovirus serostatus. In addition to the first cohort of several hundred subjects, a separate validation cohort of 120 different subjects was used. High-throughput TCR immunosequencing, statistical association of individual TCRs with disease status, and machine learning were combined to predict cytomegalovirus infection status. To study patterns of TCR occurrence, a later analysis re-analyzed previously published TCR beta repertoires from around 660 donors and added high-resolution HLA genotyping. In the later analysis, no new phenotypic data were used to find candidate immune exposures; instead, reliance was placed on TCR beta sequences and their occurrence across donors. An earlier analysis of approximately 500 of the donors applied high-throughput TCR beta sequencing to assess whether each TCR beta V gene segment acted as functional or pseudogenic. Donor age, sex, ethnicity and CMV serostatus were collected together with the repertoire data. A later genetic analysis used genome-wide SNP genotypes for about 65% of the 666 donors, treating that subset as a discovery cohort. Every discovery cohort repertoire had been produced on one sequencing platform. HLA typing included class I and class II loci at four-digit resolution. The number of donors typed differed by locus, with roughly 629-640 for A, B, C, DRB1 and DQB1, around 500 for DQA1, 606 for DPA1, and some 450 for DPB1. Roughly five DR-DQ haplotypes were handled as single units for association and clustering, since linkage in the cohort was strong. Among 300 to 500 genotyped donors of the cohort, an average of approximately 220,000 unique TCR beta nucleotide sequences was sequenced per donor, of which about 19% were non-productive. Overall study outcomes, separate from this receptor: Approximately 18 rarely observed V segments, including chromosome 9 orphons, were excluded from the earlier analysis of 550 to 700 of the donors because counts were too low. In vitro tests confirmed that a few of the cytomegalovirus-associated TCR beta chains recognize cytomegalovirus antigens. According to the authors, the approach could potentially be generalized to other disease states and immunological phenotypes. CMV serostatus was the only immune exposure information available for the cohort. A further reported finding was that TCR beta sequences accurately predicted the HLA-A and HLA-B alleles for most subjects in the first cohort. The study listed around 160 TCR beta chains as associated with cytomegalovirus. A cluster of highly shared sequence variants was judged likely to represent a technical artifact of the sequencing pipeline. According to a later analysis, TCR association rates differed among HLA loci, with DRB1 alleles showing the most associated TCRs and HLA-C alleles showing the fewest. This cohort had only TCR beta chains sequenced, and the lack of alpha or paired-chain data limited which features could be detected. Presence/absence analyses assumed roughly uniform sequencing depth across donors, an assumption that may not hold. Strong co-occurrence of HLA alleles, especially DR and DQ, made assigning TCR associations to individual alleles difficult. In a later analysis, HLA-associated TCR beta chains were found to be more clonally expanded and to have lower generation probabilities than equally common non-associated chains. A later genetic analysis associated a missense DCLRE1C variant with V-gene and J-gene trimming of TCR beta chains, and an independent cohort replicated the association. In an earlier analysis of approximately 590 of the donors, most TCR beta V segments were observed in productive rearrangements about 87% or about 30% of the time, broadly matching IMGT annotations. Specific HLA alleles were associated with more than 15,000 TCR beta sequences at a false discovery rate of 0.05 in a later analysis. A later analysis reported that several top co-occurrence clusters appeared linked to parvovirus B19, influenza, CMV and Epstein-Barr virus. Most TCR sequences were seen in very few donors, while some public TCRs were found in many individuals. Cytomegalovirus status was reported to be diagnosed by the classifier with high specificity and sensitivity in both the original and validation cohorts. Because HLA typing was missing for some donors at each locus, association tests included only the typed subset. According to a later genetic analysis, donors in an Asian-associated ancestry cluster had fewer N-insertions in productive TCRs than the approximately 700-donor mean. Most CMV-associated TCR beta chains appeared to be HLA-restricted in a later analysis, and the HLA associations seemed to be driven largely by CMV exposure. Linkage disequilibrium might explain the correlated functional status among segregating V segments, but an unknown experimental factor could not be ruled out. The 87-base-pair reads could not distinguish some IMGT-functional V segments, including TRBV6-2 and TRBV6-3, so those segments were excluded.

Trimming removed 1 base from V and 4 bases from J, leaving 17 bases between the germline ends. Spanning cysteine to phenylalanine, the CDR3 consists of 16 amino acids. The entry retains the CDR3 DNA only, 48 bases that are in frame from base 1. For CDR1 and CDR2, the germline V gene lists MGHRA and YSYEKL. Notes on this clone: Its antigen remains undetermined. No much larger clone exists at a distance of one base, and base qualities are not known.

The library came from the immunoSEQ multiplex PCR assay. A mixture of 60 forward primers for TCR Vbeta segments and 13 reverse primers for TCR Jbeta segments was used in the multiplex PCR. The CDR3 region of rearranged TCR beta genes was amplified from genomic DNA by a multiplex PCR assay. Amplified TCR beta libraries were sequenced as 87-base-pair reads on the Illumina HiSeq System. Turning to the authors' computational methods: A later analysis counted tens of millions of unique TCR beta chains across the 550 to 750 repertoires, and 9.5 million to 11 million of these chains were shared by at least two donors. To remove PCR and sequencing errors, raw reads were error-corrected and collapsed into unique sequences using a nearest-neighbor algorithm that merged closely related sequences. V, D and J gene segments were assigned by aligning CDR3 sequences to IMGT reference sequences. For a sequence to be retained, a match of at least six nucleotides to both a V gene segment and a J gene segment was required. A rearrangement was called productive if the CDR3 had no stop codons and remained in frame with V and J, and every other rearrangement was called non-productive. CDR3 was defined by IMGT convention, running from the second conserved V-encoded cysteine to the conserved J-encoded phenylalanine. Sequences without an unambiguous match to a single V gene segment were excluded from the earlier analysis of about 600 of the donors. In an earlier analysis of 500 to 750 of the donors, V segments were called functional above 56.7% productive rearrangements and were called segregating when the between-donor standard deviation exceeded 5%. A statistical classification framework was built for diagnosing cytomegalovirus status from the catalog of TCR beta chain sequences. A later analysis assigned V and J genes by comparing TCR nucleotide sequences with IMGT/GENE-DB human TR gene sequences. In a later analysis, CDR3 sequences and most-parsimonious VDJ recombination scenarios were assigned using the TCRdist pipeline. In a later analysis, every TCR beta chain was defined by the combination of its CDR3 amino acid sequence and its V-gene family, and reads without a unique V-gene family were dropped. A later analysis removed 550 to 650 highly shared, low-generation-probability nucleotide sequences to deal with suspected cross-contamination and a sequencing artifact. In a later analysis, a clonal expansion index was calculated for each public chain from normalized within-repertoire ranks of inferred template counts. Generation probabilities in a later analysis came from a VDJ recombination model fitted to out-of-frame rearrangements, and those results were checked against IGoR. In a later analysis, hypergeometric tests were used to score TCR-TCR, TCR-HLA and TCR-CMV co-occurrence, with a repertoire-size bias correction applied to TCR pairs. False discovery rates were estimated in a later analysis by permuting HLA or CMV assignments 20 times. In a later analysis, co-occurring TCRs were grouped using DBSCAN, and TCRdist sequence similarity was added for clustering within HLA-allele-positive subsets. For co-occurrence clustering, repertoires with fewer than 30,000 or more than 120,000 public chains were excluded, along with a handful of repertoires with anomalous nucleotide sharing. TCRdb carries this immuneACCESS record with in-frame sequences only. Its versions omit some clonotypes, under half of them owing to an unresolved V gene in the studies checked, with the rest unexplained. V, J and clone size are taken as reported in that table, and D and trimming were inferred from the DNA itself. This sample comprises more than 65,000 clones, approximately 78% of them detected only once. Of the sample, about 2% falls within the top ten clones.

The cohort was made up of 500 to 800 healthy bone marrow donors. At the time of sampling, every cohort member was nominally healthy, though immune exposures that went unrecorded were likely present. The donor was CMV seronegative and belonged to the group of over 350 seronegative cohort members. A peripheral blood sample was provided by each donor, and peripheral blood mononuclear cells were used for TCR beta sequencing. Genomic DNA extraction from the blood cell samples was performed with the Qiagen DNeasy Blood Extraction Kit. What was sequenced was PBMCs. The TCR sequence derives from a man in his late teens or twenties in good health and CMV-seronegative. The sequence links TRBV4-1 to TRBJ2-7; a tentative D match to TRBD2 spans 7 bases. The CDR3 amino acid sequence is: CASSQGGRGKYYEQYF. The DNA is as follows: TGCGCCAGCAGCCAAGGGGGGCGGGGGAAGTATTACGAGCAGTACTTC.